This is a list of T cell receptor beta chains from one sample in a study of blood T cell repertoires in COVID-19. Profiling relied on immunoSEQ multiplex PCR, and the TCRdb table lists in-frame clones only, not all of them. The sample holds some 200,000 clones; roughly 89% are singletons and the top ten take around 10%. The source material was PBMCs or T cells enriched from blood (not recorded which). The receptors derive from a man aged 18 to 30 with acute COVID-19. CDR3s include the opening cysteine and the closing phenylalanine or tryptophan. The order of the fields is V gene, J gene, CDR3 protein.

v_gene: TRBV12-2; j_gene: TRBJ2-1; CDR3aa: CASRLAKSEQFF
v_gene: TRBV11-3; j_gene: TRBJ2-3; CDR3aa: CASSLQSTDTQYF
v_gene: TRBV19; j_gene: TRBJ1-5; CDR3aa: CASSIQAYSPQHF
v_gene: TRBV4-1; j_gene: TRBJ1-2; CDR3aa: CASSQNQGMNYGYTF
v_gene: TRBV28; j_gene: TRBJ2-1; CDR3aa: CASSLEMATSGNSYNEQFF
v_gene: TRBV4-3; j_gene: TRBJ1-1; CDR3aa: CASSQGPPVSGTEAFF
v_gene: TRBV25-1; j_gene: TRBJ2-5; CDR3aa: CASPWDRGQETQYF
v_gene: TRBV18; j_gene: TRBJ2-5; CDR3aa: CASSPPGLQETQYF
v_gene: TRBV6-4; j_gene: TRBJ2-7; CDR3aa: CASWTSGLFSPYEQYF
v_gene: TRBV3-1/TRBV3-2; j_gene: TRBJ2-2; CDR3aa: CASSQDPGLAGPYRRELFF
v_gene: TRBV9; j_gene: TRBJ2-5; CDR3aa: CASSVAGHPGRVETQYF
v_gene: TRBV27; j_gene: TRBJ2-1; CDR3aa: CASGSAYNEQFF
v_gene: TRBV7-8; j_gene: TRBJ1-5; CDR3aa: CASSLVSEWGGPEPQHF
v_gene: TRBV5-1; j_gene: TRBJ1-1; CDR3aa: CASSLAGGMNTEAFF
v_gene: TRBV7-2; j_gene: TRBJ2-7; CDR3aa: CASSQGLAGPLSYEQYF
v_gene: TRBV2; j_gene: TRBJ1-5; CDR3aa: CASGSGLVGNQPQHF
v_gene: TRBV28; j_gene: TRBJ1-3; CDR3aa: CASSLDSYSGNTIYF
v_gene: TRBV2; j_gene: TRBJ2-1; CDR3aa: CASTARGTLNEQFF
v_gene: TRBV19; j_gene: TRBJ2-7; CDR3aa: CASSIGNGAYEQYF
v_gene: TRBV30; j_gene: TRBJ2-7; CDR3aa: CAWSVQGYEQYF
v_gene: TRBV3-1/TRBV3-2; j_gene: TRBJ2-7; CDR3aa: CASSQVEEQYF
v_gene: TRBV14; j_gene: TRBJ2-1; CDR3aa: CASSQRTGLGGQFF
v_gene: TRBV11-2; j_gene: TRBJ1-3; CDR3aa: CASSPEALPDDTIYF
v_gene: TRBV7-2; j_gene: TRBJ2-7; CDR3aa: CASSLSIKSSYEQYF
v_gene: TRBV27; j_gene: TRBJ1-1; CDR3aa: CASSFRGVYTEAFF
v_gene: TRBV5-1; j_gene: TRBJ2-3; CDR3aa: CASSLVESGGTQYF
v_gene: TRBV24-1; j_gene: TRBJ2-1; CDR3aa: CATGQGYNEQFF
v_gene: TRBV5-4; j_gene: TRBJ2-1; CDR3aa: CASSLVRDYNEQFF
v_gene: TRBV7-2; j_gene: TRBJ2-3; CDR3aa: CASSWTSPDTQYF
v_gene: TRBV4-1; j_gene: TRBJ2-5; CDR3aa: CASSQGNSRDFLQETQYF
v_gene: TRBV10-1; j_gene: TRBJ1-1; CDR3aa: CASSQTGVTEAFF
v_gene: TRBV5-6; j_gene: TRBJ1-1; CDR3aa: CASSRNQGSTEAFF